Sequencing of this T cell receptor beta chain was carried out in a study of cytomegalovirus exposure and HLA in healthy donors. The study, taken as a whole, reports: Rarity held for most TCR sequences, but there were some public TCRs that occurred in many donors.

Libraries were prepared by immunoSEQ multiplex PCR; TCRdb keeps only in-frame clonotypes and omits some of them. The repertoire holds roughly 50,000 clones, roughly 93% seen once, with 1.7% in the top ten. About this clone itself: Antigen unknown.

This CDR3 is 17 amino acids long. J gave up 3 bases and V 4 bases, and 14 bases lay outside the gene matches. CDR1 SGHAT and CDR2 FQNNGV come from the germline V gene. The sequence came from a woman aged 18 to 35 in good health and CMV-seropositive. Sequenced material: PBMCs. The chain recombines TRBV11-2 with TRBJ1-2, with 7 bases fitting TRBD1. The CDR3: CASSWWTGGFFDYGYTF. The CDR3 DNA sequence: TGTGCCAGCAGCTGGTGGACAGGCGGGTTCTTTGACTATGGCTACACCTTC.